A single sample gave rise to the 27 T cell receptor beta chains below, sequenced in a study of blood T cell repertoires in COVID-19. Libraries were prepared by immunoSEQ multiplex PCR; TCRdb keeps only in-frame clonotypes and omits some of them. The sample lists around 300,000 clones; around 88% were seen once. Sequencing input: peripheral blood. Receptor source: a woman under 40 with COVID-19, enrolled during active disease.

The table lists this clone with a few counts. The rearrangement uses TRBV9 and TRBJ2-7; 9 bases are shared with TRBD1. The CDR3 runs to 16 residues. V lost 3 bases to trimming and J lost 0 bases; unmatched junction nucleotides: 7. The germline V gene has CDR1 SGDLS and CDR2 YYNGEE. The CDR3 sequence: CASSAGGTGNSYEQYF. CDR3 nucleotide sequence: TGTGCCAGCAGCGCAGGAGGGACAGGGAACTCCTACGAGCAGTACTTC.

The chain is built from TRBV6-5 and TRBJ1-4, with D perhaps matching TRBD1 (5 bases). Germline V gene sequence: CDR1 MNHEY, CDR2 SVGAGI. The CDR3 runs 14 residues. The germline V and J ends were trimmed by 2 bases and 8 bases, with 12 bases remaining between them. The CDR3 sequence is CASSYARAREKLFF. In nucleotides, the CDR3 is TGTGCCAGCAGTTACGCCAGGGCGCGGGAAAAACTGTTTTTT.

Only one count was recorded for this clone. This chain uses TRBV5-1 with TRBJ1-3; no reliable D call. Trimming pared 1 base from V and 0 bases from J, leaving 8 bases between. The CDR3 has 15 residues. Per the germline V gene, CDR1 is SGHRS and CDR2 is YFSETQ. In DNA, the CDR3 is TGCGCCAGCAGCTTGTACGGGTCCTCTGGAAACACCATATATTTT. This encodes CASSLYGSSGNTIYF.

The gene calls are TRBV25-1 and TRBJ2-1; D is possibly TRBD2 (7 bases). V lost 7 bases and J 10 bases, leaving 20 bases between the germline ends. The germline gives CDR1 MGHDK, CDR2 SYGVNS. The CDR3 runs 14 residues. The DNA for the CDR3 is TGTGCCAGCACTGAGGCGGGGGCGTCTAGGGAGCAGTTCTTC. Translating gives CASTEAGASREQFF.

The chain is built from TRBV9 and TRBJ1-2; D is ambiguous. The CDR3 length is 16 residues. Trimming removed 0 bases at V and 4 bases at J, with 16 bases between. CDR1 and CDR2 (germline): SGDLS, YYNGEE. CDR3 residues: CASSVGLREPVYGYTF. The CDR3 nucleotides are TGTGCCAGCAGCGTAGGCCTCCGGGAGCCAGTCTATGGCTACACCTTC.

In its sample, this clone was seen once. This chain uses TRBV6-5 with TRBJ1-1, with TRBD1 matching 7 bases. The CDR3 extends over 13 amino acids. CDR1 is MNHEY, CDR2 SVGAGI, per germline. The V segment lost 7 bases and the J segment 5 bases; nucleotides outside the gene matches: 7. For the CDR3, the DNA is TGTGCCAGCATTTCACAGGGGCGGACTGAAGCTTTCTTT. Protein product: CASISQGRTEAFF.

This chain joins TRBV3-1 (or the pseudogene TRBV3-2) and TRBJ1-2; D is unclear. Per germline, CDR1 LGHDT and CDR2 YNNKEL (reference sequence). V was pared by 1 base and J by 4 bases, with 10 bases between. The CDR3 has 14 amino acids. The CDR3 protein is CASSQVHLLYGYTF. CDR3 DNA: TGTGCCAGCAGCCAAGTACACCTGCTCTATGGCTACACCTTC.

On this clone: An end of the junction differs from the germline gene, which may be a read error. The rearrangement links TRBV3-1 (or the pseudogene TRBV3-2) to TRBJ2-5, with D possibly matching TRBD2 (5 bases). Looked up from germline, CDR1 is LGHDT and CDR2 is YNNKEL (reference sequence). The CDR3 totals 12 residues. This chain's CDR3 is CASSQDFGIRDF. CDR3 DNA: TGTGCCAGCAGCCAAGATTTCGGGATAAGGGACTTC.

The chain combines TRBV7-2 with TRBJ2-3; 9 bases are a match to TRBD2. The CDR3 is 18 amino acids. CDR1 SGHTA and CDR2 FQGNSA come from the germline V gene. Germline trimming cut 5 bases from V and 1 base from J; bases unmatched to any gene: 13. Written as DNA, the CDR3 is TGTGCCAGCAGCCCGCGCGGGGTAGCGGGGGTGGGCACAGATACGCAGTATTTT. This encodes CASSPRGVAGVGTDTQYF.

The chain has TRBV7-2 and TRBJ2-2, with D perhaps TRBD1 (5 bases). CDR3 length: 14 amino acids. Germline CDR1 SGHTA, CDR2 FQGNSA. The V end was cut by 3 bases, the J end by 5 bases, with 10 bases between. The CDR3 coding sequence is TGTGCCAGCAGCTTGGGGCACGGGACCGGGGAGCTGTTTTTT. Its protein product is CASSLGHGTGELFF. Full variable domain (missing parts from reference TRBV7-2 and TRBJ2-2): GAGVSQSPSNKVTEKGKDVELRCDPISGHTALYWYRQSLGQGLEFLIYFQGNSAPDKSGLPSDRFSAERTGGSVSTLTIQRTQQEDSAVYLCASSLGHGTGELFFGEGSRLTVL.

This chain joins TRBV6-5 and TRBJ1-2; a weak D match, TRBD1 (5 bases). Trimming left V 6 bases short and J 4 bases short, with 12 bases between. CDR1 is MNHEY, CDR2 SVGAGI, per germline. The CDR3 is 13 residues long. CDR3 nucleotides: TGTGCCAGCAGGGGGCCAGGGCTCTATGGCTACACCTTC. Protein: CASRGPGLYGYTF.

The DNA for the CDR3 is TGTGCCAGTAGGGACAGGGGGGGCAATCAGCCCCAGCATTTT. Its protein is CASRDRGGNQPQHF. The rearrangement links TRBV19 to TRBJ1-5, with 10 bases aligning to TRBD1. Germline CDR1 is LNHDA and CDR2 is SQIVND (reference sequence). Unmatched junction bases numbered 1, after V lost 6 bases and J lost 2 bases. The CDR3 is 14 amino acids.

This chain joins TRBV24-1 and TRBJ1-4; D gene unclear. The germline V gene encodes CDR1 KGHDR and CDR2 SFDVKD. Trimming pared 7 bases from V and 0 bases from J, leaving 11 bases between. The length of the CDR3 is 15 residues. CDR3 sequence (DNA): TGTGCCACCAGAAAAAGGACTGCAACTAATGAAAAACTGTTTTTT. Amino acids: CATRKRTATNEKLFF.

The CDR3 nucleotides read TGTGCCAGCAGCACACAGGGGTATTCCTACAATGAGCAGTTCTTC. Translation gives CASSTQGYSYNEQFF. J is TRBJ2-1 and V is TRBV6-5; TRBD1 aligns across 7 bases. J was trimmed by 1 base and V by 6 bases; bases with no gene match: 6. Germline V gene lookup returns CDR1 MNHEY and CDR2 SVGAGI. The CDR3 totals 15 residues.

This sequence joins TRBV9 and TRBJ1-2; 8 bases are shared with TRBD1. The V gene's germline CDR1 is SGDLS and CDR2 YYNGEE. The CDR3 is 14 residues long. Trimming at V came to 3 bases and at J to 5 bases, leaving 6 bases not matched to a gene. CDR3 DNA sequence: TGTGCCAGCAGCGCCTCAGGGGGCCATTATGGCTACACCTTC. Residues: CASSASGGHYGYTF.

The chain couples TRBV23-1 to TRBJ1-2, with 9 bases lining up with TRBD1. TRBV23-1 is an open reading frame whose function is uncertain. V shed 10 bases and J 10 bases; nucleotides not matched to a gene: 10. This CDR3 contains 12 residues. The CDR3 DNA is TGCGCCAAATCAGGGGGACAGGGTGCCTACACCTTC. Protein sequence: CAKSGGQGAYTF.

Details on this clone: This CDR3 is also generated by other DNA sequences in the sample. The rearrangement links TRBV18 to TRBJ2-2; 8 bases match TRBD1. Germline V gene lookup returns CDR1 KGHSH and CDR2 LQKENI. V shed 3 bases and J 1 base; nucleotides not matched to a gene: 1. The CDR3 consists of 15 residues. CDR3 region: CASSPGTGNTGELFF. CDR3 DNA sequence: TGTGCCAGCTCACCCGGGACAGGGAACACCGGGGAGCTGTTTTTT.

The chain joins TRBV28 to TRBJ1-2, with D tentatively TRBD1 (5 bases). The CDR3 consists of 12 residues. The germline V gene has CDR1 MDHEN and CDR2 SYDVKM. Between the trimmed V and J ends, which lost 6 bases and 4 bases, there was a span of 9 bases. CDR3 residues: CASRAGGYGYTF. The CDR3 region has the DNA TGTGCCAGCAGAGCCGGGGGCTATGGCTACACCTTC.

The rearrangement links TRBV6-5 to TRBJ1-5; D not certain. The CDR3 runs 16 residues. Trimming took 2 bases from V and 1 from J, leaving 12 bases between them. From germline, CDR1 is MNHEY and CDR2 SVGAGI. In DNA, the CDR3 is TGTGCCAGCAGTTACCGGGGTCCCCAAAGCAATCAGCCCCAGCATTTT. It is translated as CASSYRGPQSNQPQHF.

The chain has TRBV5-1 and TRBJ1-2; 8 bases are shared with TRBD1. Germline V gives CDR1 SGHRS, CDR2 YFSETQ. V lost 2 bases, J lost 2 bases, and 2 bases stayed unmatched. CDR3 length: 14 amino acids. Here the CDR3 reads CASSFGQGNYGYTF. CDR3 sequence (DNA): TGCGCCAGCAGCTTCGGACAGGGAAACTATGGCTACACCTTC.

This chain joins TRBV25-1 and TRBJ2-5, with D maybe TRBD1 (6 bases). CDR3 length equals 14 residues. Trimming cost V 5 bases and J 5 bases, with 15 bases left between them. Germline values: CDR1 MGHDK, CDR2 SYGVNS. The CDR3, as DNA: TGTGCCAGCAGTCCATCCCAGGGGTGGGAGACCCAGTACTTC. It encodes CASSPSQGWETQYF.

This clone has more than one count but fewer than ten. The rearrangement joins TRBV27 to TRBJ1-6; D gene unclear. Trimming pared 8 bases from V and 0 bases from J, leaving 8 bases between. Germline CDR1 and CDR2: MNHEY and SMNVEV (reference sequence). This CDR3 is 14 amino acids long. The CDR3 region has the DNA TGTGCCAGCCGGGATATCTCCTATAATTCACCCCTCCACTTT. This encodes CASRDISYNSPLHF.

A few counts support this clone. The chain is built from TRBV5-4 and TRBJ2-2; maybe TRBD1 (6 bases). Germline V gene sequence: CDR1 SGHNT, CDR2 YYREEE (reference sequence). This CDR3 comprises 16 residues. V lost 4 bases to trimming and J lost 4 bases, with 17 bases between them. The CDR3 DNA sequence: TGTGCCAGCAGCCCCACCTCTGGGGGCGGCACCGGGGAGCTGTTTTTT. Translating gives CASSPTSGGGTGELFF. Based on the CDR3 plus reference TRBV5-4 and TRBJ2-2, the full variable domain is ETGVTQSPTHLIKTRGQQVTLRCSSQSGHNTVSWYQQALGQGPQFIFQYYREEENGRGNFPPRFSGLQFPNYSSELNVNALELDDSALYLCASSPTSGGGTGELFFGEGSRLTVL.

This clone has just one count. The chain is built from TRBV9 and TRBJ2-3; 7 nucleotides match TRBD2. Trimming cost V 3 bases and J 5 bases; bases outside gene matches: 3. The CDR3 covers 13 residues. CDR1 and CDR2 from the germline V gene are SGDLS and YYNGEE. This chain's CDR3 is CASSATSEDTQYF. The CDR3 coding sequence is TGTGCCAGCAGCGCCACTAGCGAAGATACGCAGTATTTT.

This rearrangement joins TRBV29-1 to TRBJ1-2; D is unclear. Germline assignment: CDR1 SQVTM and CDR2 ANQGSEA. Trimming pared 5 bases from V and 2 bases from J, leaving 12 bases between. The CDR3 runs to 13 residues. In nucleotides, the CDR3 is TGCAGCGTTTGGTTCGCGGGCAACTATGGCTACACCTTC. Protein product: CSVWFAGNYGYTF.

CDR3: CASSFREAVDTEAFF. The CDR3 DNA reads TGTGCCAGCAGCTTCAGGGAGGCGGTGGACACTGAAGCTTTCTTT. This chain links TRBV5-8 with TRBJ1-1, with D maybe TRBD1 (5 bases). The length of the CDR3 is 15 residues. V gave up 2 bases and J gave up 3 bases, with 14 bases separating them. Germline-derived CDR1 and CDR2 are SGHTS and YDEGEE.

The V call is TRBV6-5, the J call TRBJ1-2; 8 nucleotides line up with TRBD1. CDR3 length equals 13 residues. The trim removed 7 bases at V and 7 bases at J, leaving 8 bases unmatched. Germline lookup yields CDR1 MNHEY and CDR2 SVGAGI. CDR3: CASTGQGNGGYTF. For the CDR3, the DNA is TGTGCCAGCACCGGACAGGGAAACGGTGGCTACACCTTC.